This entry features one T cell receptor (beta chain) sequence. What it recognizes is unknown. From germline, CDR1 is LGHNA and CDR2 YNFKEQ. CDR3 size: 13 residues. The data belong to a study of CXCR3-negative and CXCR3-positive naive CD8 T cells. Study conclusions and caveats: CXCR3-positive naive cells carried more hydrophobic TRB CDR3s than CXCR3-negative naive cells did. Between one naive subset and the other, surface CD5 was comparable, and TCR strength was inferred from TRB CDR3 properties. Naive subsets were similarly diverse, while memory CD8+ repertoires were much less diverse.

cDNA libraries for TRB were generated by 5' RACE incorporating UMI labels. TCRdb re-called the 5' RACE reads and shows each CDR3 protein once, DNA omitted. The listing records roughly 3,900 distinct CDR3 sequences. Naive CD8+ T cells had a CD45RO-CCR7+CD27+CD95- phenotype. The V gene is TRBV4-2, the J gene TRBJ2-7. Sequencing input: naive CXCR3- CD8+ T cells from blood. Subset described: CD45RO-CCR7+CD27+CD95- naive CD8+ T cells lacking CXCR3 (TNR3-). The origin of this receptor is a human donor in good health. Some clones in this sample may be carry-over from other donors' samples. CDR3 region: CASSQDSPYEQYF.